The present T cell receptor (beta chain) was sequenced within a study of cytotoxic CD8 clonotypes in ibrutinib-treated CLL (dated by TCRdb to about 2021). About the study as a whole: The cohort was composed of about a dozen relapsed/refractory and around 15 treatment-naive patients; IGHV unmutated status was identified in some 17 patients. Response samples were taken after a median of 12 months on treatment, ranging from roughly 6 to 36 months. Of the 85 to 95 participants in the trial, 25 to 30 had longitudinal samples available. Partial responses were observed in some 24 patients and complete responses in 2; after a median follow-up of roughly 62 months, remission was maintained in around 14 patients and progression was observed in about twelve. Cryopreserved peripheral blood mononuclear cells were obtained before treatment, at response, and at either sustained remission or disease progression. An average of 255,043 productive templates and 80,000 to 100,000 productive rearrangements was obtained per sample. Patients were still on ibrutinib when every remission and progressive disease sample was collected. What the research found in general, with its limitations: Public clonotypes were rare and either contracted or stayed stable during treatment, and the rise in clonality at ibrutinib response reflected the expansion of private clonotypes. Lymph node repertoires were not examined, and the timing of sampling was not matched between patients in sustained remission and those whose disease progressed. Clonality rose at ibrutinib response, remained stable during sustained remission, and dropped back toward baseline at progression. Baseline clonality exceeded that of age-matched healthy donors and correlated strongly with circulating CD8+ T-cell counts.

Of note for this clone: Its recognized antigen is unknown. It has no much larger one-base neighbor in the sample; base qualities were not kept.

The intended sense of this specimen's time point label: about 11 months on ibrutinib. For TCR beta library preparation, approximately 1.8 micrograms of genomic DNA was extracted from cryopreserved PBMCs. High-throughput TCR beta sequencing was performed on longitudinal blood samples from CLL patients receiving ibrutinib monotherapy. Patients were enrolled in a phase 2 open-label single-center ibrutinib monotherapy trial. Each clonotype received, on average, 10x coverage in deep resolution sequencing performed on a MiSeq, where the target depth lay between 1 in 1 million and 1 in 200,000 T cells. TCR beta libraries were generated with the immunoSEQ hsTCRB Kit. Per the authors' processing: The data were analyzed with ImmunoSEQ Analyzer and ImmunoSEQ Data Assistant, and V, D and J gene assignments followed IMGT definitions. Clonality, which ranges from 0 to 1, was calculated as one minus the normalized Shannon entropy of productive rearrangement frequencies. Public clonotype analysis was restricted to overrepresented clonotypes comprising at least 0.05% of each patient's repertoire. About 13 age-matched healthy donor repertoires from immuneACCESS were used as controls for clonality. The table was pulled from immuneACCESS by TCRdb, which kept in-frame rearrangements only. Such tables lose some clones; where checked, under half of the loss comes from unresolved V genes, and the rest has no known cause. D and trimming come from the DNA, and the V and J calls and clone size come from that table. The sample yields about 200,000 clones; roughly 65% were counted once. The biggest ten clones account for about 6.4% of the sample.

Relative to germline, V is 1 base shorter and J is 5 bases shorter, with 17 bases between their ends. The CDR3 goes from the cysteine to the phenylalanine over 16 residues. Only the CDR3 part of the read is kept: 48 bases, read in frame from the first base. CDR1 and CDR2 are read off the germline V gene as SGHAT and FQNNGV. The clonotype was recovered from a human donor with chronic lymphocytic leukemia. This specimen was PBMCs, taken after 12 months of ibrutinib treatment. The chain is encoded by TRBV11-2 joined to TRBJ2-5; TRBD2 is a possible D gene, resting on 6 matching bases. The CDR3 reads CASSLVAPLGRETQYF. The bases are TGTGCCAGCAGCTTAGTTGCCCCCCTAGGGAGGGAGACCCAGTACTTC.